This T cell receptor (beta chain) comes out of a study of PD-1 blockade in classical Hodgkin lymphoma. At the level of the study: Patients received nivolumab 3 mg/kg intravenously every 2 weeks. Study-level results: Baseline diversity was lower in partial responders and progressors than complete responders.

The table came from immunoSEQ multiplex PCR; TCRdb's copy has only in-frame clones and leaves some out. Altogether under 30,000 clones are present, about 88% being singletons, with the ten largest covering 6% to 6.5%. Time point reported: cycle 4 day 1 (C4D1), after more than five weeks of nivolumab. The patients all showed relapse after autologous stem cell transplantation, while their brentuximab vedotin exposure varied. Patients showed best responses of complete response, partial response or progressive disease. Germline CDR1 and CDR2: MGHRA and YSYEKL. V was clipped by 3 bases and J by 2 bases; unmatched bases: 7. The CDR3 loop spans 17 amino acids. With regard to this clone: The antigen is unknown.

The sequencing here drew on peripheral blood mononuclear cells (PBMCs), taken before the fourth cycle of nivolumab. The chain carries TRBV4-1 and TRBJ2-6; 7 positions match TRBD2. This TCR came from a human donor with classical Hodgkin lymphoma. The CDR3, as DNA: TGCGCCAGCAGCCACTCCGGGGGGAGGACTGGGGCCAACGTCCTGACTTTC. It codes for CASSHSGGRTGANVLTF.